What follows are 11 T cell receptor beta chains derived from one specimen sequenced in a study of stem cell transplantation in POMP-related autoinflammatory disease. Clones were sequenced by immunoSEQ multiplex PCR, and TCRdb holds only the in-frame ones, with some missing. Seen here are 68,000 or so clones, more than 75% observed once, and the top ten hold 0.6% to 0.8%. Sample: CD4+ T cells from PBMCs, taken after stem cell transplantation. The receptors shown here come from a human patient with POMP-related autoinflammation and immune dysregulation (PRAID). Some of the T cells may derive from the graft donor.

The chain recombines TRBV7-9 with TRBJ1-3, with D uncertain. Looked up from germline, CDR1 is SEHNR and CDR2 is FQNEAQ (reference sequence). CDR3 length equals 17 residues. V lost 1 base and J 0 bases, leaving 13 bases between the germline ends. The CDR3 coding sequence is TGTGCCAGCAGCTTAGACGGGTTGGGCTACTCTGGAAACACCATATATTTT. Translating it yields CASSLDGLGYSGNTIYF.

V usage is TRBV20-1 and J usage is TRBJ2-1; D unclear. CDR1 is DFQATT, CDR2 SNEGSKA, per germline (reference sequence). There are 16 residues in the CDR3. The germline V and J ends were trimmed by 3 bases and 0 bases, with 15 bases remaining between them. Written as DNA, the CDR3 is TGCAGTGCTAGTACCCAGTCTTTAAGCTCCTACAATGAGCAGTTCTTC. It translates to CSASTQSLSSYNEQFF.

The chain employs TRBV5-1 and TRBJ1-4, with a tentative D call TRBD1 (5 bases). The CDR3 contains 14 residues. V lost 0 bases, J lost 7 bases, and 10 bases lay in between. From germline, CDR1 is SGHRS and CDR2 YFSETQ. In nucleotides, the CDR3 is TGCGCCAGCAGCTTGGTCGCCCAGGGTGAAAAACTGTTTTTT. It encodes CASSLVAQGEKLFF. The full variable domain, in which reference TRBV5-1 and TRBJ1-4 provide the parts outside the CDR3, is KAGVTQTPRYLIKTRGQQVTLSCSPISGHRSVSWYQQTPGQGLQFLFEYFSETQRNKGNFPGRFSGRQFSNSRSEMNVSTLELGDSALYLCASSLVAQGEKLFFGSGTQLSVL.

The chain carries TRBV3-1 (or the pseudogene TRBV3-2) and TRBJ1-4; 8 bases line up with TRBD1. CDR1 is LGHDT and CDR2 is YNNKEL in the germline V gene (reference sequence). The CDR3 runs to 13 residues. Trimming took 1 base from V and 10 from J; bases not matched to a gene: 2. The CDR3 reads CASSQVGQGKLFF. The CDR3 nucleotides read TGTGCCAGCAGCCAAGTAGGACAGGGAAAACTGTTTTTT.

A single count supports this clone. The chain uses TRBV28 and TRBJ2-3, with a possible D match to TRBD1 (5 bases). Germline V CDR1 and CDR2: MDHEN, SYDVKM. The CDR3 has 11 residues. V was shortened by 10 bases and J by 6 bases, with 11 bases between the two germline ends. Written as DNA, the CDR3 is TGTGCCACCCAGGGTTACGATACGCAGTATTTT. It encodes CATQGYDTQYF.

The chain links TRBV20-1 to TRBJ1-1; TRBD1 aligns across 9 bases. CDR3 length: 13 residues. Germline V gives CDR1 DFQATT, CDR2 SNEGSKA (reference sequence). J gave up 5 bases and V 3 bases, and 4 bases lay outside the gene matches. In DNA, the CDR3 is TGCAGTGCTAGTGGGACAGGGTATACTGAAGCTTTCTTT. Protein product: CSASGTGYTEAFF.

The gene calls are TRBV5-1 and TRBJ1-4, with D perhaps matching TRBD1 (6 bases). CDR1 and CDR2 from the germline V gene are SGHRS and YFSETQ. The length of the CDR3 is 14 residues. V was cut by 1 base and J by 8 bases, with 12 bases left in between. CDR3: CASSLSGAREKLFF. Here the CDR3 DNA reads TGCGCCAGCAGCTTGTCAGGGGCCAGGGAAAAACTGTTTTTT.

The chain carries TRBV5-1 and TRBJ1-1; possible D gene TRBD1, 5 bases. Germline values: CDR1 SGHRS, CDR2 YFSETQ. V was clipped by 2 bases and J by 1 base, with 9 bases between them. The CDR3 consists of 14 residues. The CDR3 nucleotides read TGCGCCAGCAGCTTTCAACAGGCGAACACTGAAGCTTTCTTT. Its protein product is CASSFQQANTEAFF.

The chain combines TRBV10-2 with TRBJ1-5, with 10 bases that match TRBD1. Trimming cost V 3 bases and J 3 bases; bases outside gene matches: 5. CDR3 length: 16 residues. Germline V gives CDR1 WSHSY, CDR2 SAAADI. The CDR3 here is CASSDRDRGLNQPQHF. CDR3 nucleotides: TGCGCCAGCAGTGACCGGGACAGGGGCCTCAATCAGCCCCAGCATTTT.

This chain connects TRBV28 to TRBJ1-2; 9 positions match TRBD1. J gave up 1 base and V 7 bases, and 7 bases lay outside the gene matches. Germline V gives CDR1 MDHEN, CDR2 SYDVKM. The CDR3 is 15 amino acids. DNA of the CDR3: TGTGCCAGCACCTTGACAGGGGGGATTAACTATGGCTACACCTTC. Amino acid sequence: CASTLTGGINYGYTF.

The chain links TRBV2 to TRBJ2-2; D is perhaps TRBD1 (6 bases). Germline-derived CDR1 and CDR2 are SNHLY and FYNNEI. The CDR3 contains 14 residues. Trimming pared 10 bases from V and 3 bases from J, leaving 15 bases between. CDR3 in DNA: TGTGCCACCAAGGCAGGGGTTGACACCGGGGAGCTGTTTTTT. Its translation is CATKAGVDTGELFF. The whole variable domain, remainder taken from reference TRBV2 and TRBJ2-2, is EPEVTQTPSHQVTQMGQEVILRCVPISNHLYFYWYRQILGQKVEFLVSFYNNEISEKSEIFDDQFSVERPDGSNFTLKIRSTKLEDSAMYFCATKAGVDTGELFFGEGSRLTVL.